The rows below give T cell receptor beta chains drawn from one sample of a study of response to subunit inactivated influenza vaccine. MiXCR, applied by TCRdb to the RT-PCR reads, yields one record per CDR3 protein. The sample lists 700,000 to 800,000 distinct CDR3 sequences, about a fifth occurring once. The source material was PBMCs from blood, sampled more than 4 days after vaccination. The receptors stem from a man aged 45-60 years who received an inactivated influenza vaccine. CDR3s include the opening cysteine and the closing phenylalanine or tryptophan.

j_gene: TRBJ1-2; len: 14; v_gene: TRBV29-1; CDR3aa: CSVGPRQGYTGYTF
j_gene: TRBJ1-6; len: 13; v_gene: TRBV5-1; CDR3aa: CASGETENSPLHF
j_gene: TRBJ2-7; len: 16; v_gene: TRBV7-6; CDR3aa: CASSLQQMAGRTEQYF
j_gene: TRBJ2-6; len: 20; v_gene: TRBV15; CDR3aa: CATSRGPSGTGESGANVLTF
j_gene: TRBJ2-5; len: 12; v_gene: TRBV24-1; CDR3aa: CATSGPWGTQYF
j_gene: TRBJ2-7; len: 13; v_gene: TRBV20-1; CDR3aa: CSAMDRGLYEQYF
j_gene: TRBJ1-5; len: 15; v_gene: TRBV28; CDR3aa: CASSFRGQGNQPQHF
j_gene: TRBJ2-1; len: 19; v_gene: TRBV2; CDR3aa: CACCCGPVGGRIPYNEQFF
j_gene: TRBJ2-7; len: 15; v_gene: TRBV5-1; CDR3aa: CASSFDGQASYEQYF
j_gene: TRBJ1-2; len: 16; v_gene: TRBV5-6; CDR3aa: CASSLVIQLANYGYTF
j_gene: TRBJ2-1; len: 13; v_gene: TRBV4-2; CDR3aa: CASSQEAYYEQFF
j_gene: TRBJ2-1; len: 12; v_gene: TRBV7-2; CDR3aa: CASSSQGYEQFF
j_gene: TRBJ1-1; len: 13; v_gene: TRBV7-2; CDR3aa: CASSLGTRGEAFF
j_gene: TRBJ1-4; len: 15; v_gene: TRBV23-1; CDR3aa: CASSLRDSLEKKLFF
j_gene: TRBJ2-3; len: 18; v_gene: TRBV3-1; CDR3aa: CASSSTRAGTTSTDTQYF
j_gene: TRBJ2-2; len: 17; v_gene: TRBV28; CDR3aa: CASSDPLGGLNTGELFF
j_gene: TRBJ1-2; len: 12; v_gene: TRBV12-3/TRBV12-4; CDR3aa: CASSLGGNGYTF
j_gene: TRBJ2-2; len: 19; v_gene: TRBV6-5; CDR3aa: CASSYQGFGTSGLTGELFF
j_gene: TRBJ2-7; len: 14; v_gene: TRBV7-2; CDR3aa: CASSFQGNSYEQYF
j_gene: TRBJ2-1; len: 16; v_gene: TRBV24-1; CDR3aa: CATSDPRTGSYNEQFF
j_gene: TRBJ2-2; len: 15; v_gene: TRBV6-1; CDR3aa: CASGIRWGNTGELFF
j_gene: TRBJ2-1; len: 14; v_gene: TRBV6-1; CDR3aa: CASSDLGLNNEQFF
j_gene: TRBJ1-1; len: 16; v_gene: TRBV13; CDR3aa: CASSPRGGRVNTEAFF
j_gene: TRBJ2-1; len: 16; v_gene: TRBV7-2; CDR3aa: CASSPVLREVYNEQFF
j_gene: TRBJ2-7; len: 13; v_gene: TRBV20-1; CDR3aa: CSGGQGFIYEQYF
j_gene: TRBJ2-7; len: 10; v_gene: TRBV2; CDR3aa: CASRVGEQYF
j_gene: TRBJ2-7; len: 13; v_gene: TRBV5-6; CDR3aa: CASSDRVIYEQYF
j_gene: TRBJ1-5; len: 15; v_gene: TRBV7-8; CDR3aa: CASSSQQGPNQPQHF
j_gene: TRBJ2-1; len: 13; v_gene: TRBV15; CDR3aa: CATSRTSYNEQFF
j_gene: TRBJ1-1; len: 14; v_gene: TRBV24-1; CDR3aa: CATSESQGNAEAFF
j_gene: TRBJ2-1; len: 13; v_gene: TRBV29-1; CDR3aa: CSIRTGALGEQFF
j_gene: TRBJ2-2; len: 14; v_gene: TRBV2; CDR3aa: CASSLRQGPGELFF
j_gene: TRBJ1-1; len: 12; v_gene: TRBV12-3/TRBV12-4; CDR3aa: CASRALFQGAFF
j_gene: TRBJ2-1; len: 14; v_gene: TRBV12-3/TRBV12-4; CDR3aa: CASGPLAGGNEQFF
j_gene: TRBJ1-2; len: 13; v_gene: TRBV20-1; CDR3aa: CSARERQGIGYTF
j_gene: TRBJ1-4; len: 16; v_gene: TRBV15; CDR3aa: CATSPTVPSWGEKLFF
j_gene: TRBJ2-5; len: 15; v_gene: TRBV27; CDR3aa: CASSSGTGGRETQCF
j_gene: TRBJ1-4; len: 13; v_gene: TRBV12-3/TRBV12-4; CDR3aa: CASSRTGVGQLFF
j_gene: TRBJ2-7; len: 15; v_gene: TRBV7-2; CDR3aa: CASSTRGSAAYEQYF
j_gene: TRBJ2-7; len: 14; v_gene: TRBV9; CDR3aa: CASSVGLHSYEQYF
j_gene: TRBJ2-2; len: 15; v_gene: TRBV20-1; CDR3aa: CSATLGLARRGELFF
j_gene: TRBJ2-5; len: 13; v_gene: TRBV12-3/TRBV12-4; CDR3aa: CASGQGAKETQYF
j_gene: TRBJ2-1; len: 16; v_gene: TRBV7-2; CDR3aa: CASSHYRGSSYNEQFF
j_gene: TRBJ1-6; len: 16; v_gene: TRBV20-1; CDR3aa: CSASPHISSYNSPLHF
j_gene: TRBJ2-7; len: 15; v_gene: TRBV4-1; CDR3aa: CASSQEGDAYYEQYF
j_gene: TRBJ1-4; len: 14; v_gene: TRBV12-3/TRBV12-4; CDR3aa: CASSGTAVGEKLFF
j_gene: TRBJ2-5; len: 15; v_gene: TRBV20-1; CDR3aa: CSANRAGRDQETQYF
j_gene: TRBJ2-7; len: 18; v_gene: TRBV6-2/TRBV6-3; CDR3aa: CASSSGLAGGRSSYEQYF
j_gene: TRBJ2-1; len: 17; v_gene: TRBV5-1; CDR3aa: CASSRGTSGRGYNEQFF
j_gene: TRBJ1-2; len: 14; v_gene: TRBV30; CDR3aa: CASLLTTDSYGYTF